The clone carrying this T cell receptor beta chain was seen only a few times. What it binds is not known. The PCR used 60 Vbeta and 13 Jbeta primers. Here immunoSEQ multiplex PCR was the method, and the copy in TCRdb shows in-frame clones only, minus some. Here the sample spans approximately 110,000 clones, approximately 14% being singletons. This sample stems from a study of cytomegalovirus exposure and HLA in healthy donors. Study-wide results and caveats: Later, an analysis showed that TCR beta chains associated with HLA were more clonally expanded than others that were equally common. CMV serostatus was the only immune exposure information that was available. Specificity for CMV antigens was confirmed in vitro for a few of the CMV-associated chains.

Healthy people donating bone marrow made up the donors. Sequencing was performed on PBMCs. The TCR sequence derives from a female donor in good health and CMV-seronegative.

CDR3 DNA sequence: TGTGCCAGCGCCCTCCGTGGGAGGGTCTCAGATACGCAGTATTTT. It translates to CASALRGRVSDTQYF. The V call is TRBV6-5, the J call TRBJ2-3; 7 nucleotides line up with TRBD2. V lost 8 bases to trimming and J lost 4 bases; unmatched junction nucleotides: 12. Germline CDR1 MNHEY, CDR2 SVGAGI. This CDR3 spans 15 amino acids.